These T cell receptor beta chains were read from a single sample in a study of T cell responses to AZD1222 COVID-19 vaccine. Assay used: immunoSEQ multiplex PCR; TCRdb lists only in-frame clones, some missing. The table shows about 150,000 clones, with approximately 91% occurring only once. Sample: peripheral blood, taken 28 days after the second AZD1222 dose. The receptors come from an adult who received the AZD1222 COVID-19 vaccine. Both conserved end residues are part of each CDR3. The order of the fields is J gene, V gene, CDR3 protein.

TRBJ2-7,TRBV18,CASSPRQGRWYEQYF
TRBJ1-6,TRBV2,CASTLRQGGPPLHF
TRBJ2-1,TRBV9,CASSVSAGDYNEQFF
TRBJ1-5,TRBV6-5,CASRGQGNQPQHF
TRBJ1-5,TRBV5-8,CASSGGQGVQPQHF
TRBJ2-1,TRBV6-5,CATRIGTSGINEQFF
TRBJ1-2,TRBV12-3/TRBV12-4,CASSLGAGRPYTF
TRBJ2-2,TRBV7-9,CASGNLAGGPSGELFF
TRBJ2-3,TRBV9,CASSVGLAGGTDTQYF
TRBJ2-1,TRBV11-2,CASSSNGGTSGSSKFF
TRBJ2-7,TRBV12-3/TRBV12-4,CASSPPGLYEQYF